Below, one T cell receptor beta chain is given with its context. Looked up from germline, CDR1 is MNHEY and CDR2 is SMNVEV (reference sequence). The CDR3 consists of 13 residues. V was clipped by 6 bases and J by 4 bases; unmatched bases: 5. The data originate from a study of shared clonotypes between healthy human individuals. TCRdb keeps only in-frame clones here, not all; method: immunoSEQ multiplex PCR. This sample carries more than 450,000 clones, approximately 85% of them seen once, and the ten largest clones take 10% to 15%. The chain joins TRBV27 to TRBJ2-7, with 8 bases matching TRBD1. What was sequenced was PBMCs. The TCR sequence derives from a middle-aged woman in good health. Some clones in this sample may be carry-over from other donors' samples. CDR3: CASSEDREYEQYF. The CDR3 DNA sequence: TGTGCCAGCAGCGAGGACAGGGAATACGAGCAGTACTTC.